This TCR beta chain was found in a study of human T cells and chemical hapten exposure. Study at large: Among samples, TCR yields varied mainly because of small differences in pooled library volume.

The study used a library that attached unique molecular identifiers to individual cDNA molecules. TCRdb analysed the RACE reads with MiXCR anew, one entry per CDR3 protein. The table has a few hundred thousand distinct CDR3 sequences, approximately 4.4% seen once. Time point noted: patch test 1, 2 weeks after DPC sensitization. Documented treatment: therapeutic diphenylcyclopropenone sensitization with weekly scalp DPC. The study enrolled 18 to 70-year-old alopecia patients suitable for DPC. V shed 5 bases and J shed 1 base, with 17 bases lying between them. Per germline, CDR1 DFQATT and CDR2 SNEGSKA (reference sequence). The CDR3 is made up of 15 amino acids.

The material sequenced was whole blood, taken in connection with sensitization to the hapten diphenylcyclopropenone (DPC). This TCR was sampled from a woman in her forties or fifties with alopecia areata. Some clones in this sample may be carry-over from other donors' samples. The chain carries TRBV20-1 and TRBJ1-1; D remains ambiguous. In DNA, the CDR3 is TGCAGTGCTCCTTCGGCAGTGCGAGGGAACACTGAAGCTTTCTTT. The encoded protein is CSAPSAVRGNTEAFF.